This T cell receptor beta chain was recorded in a study of radiotherapy plus CTLA-4 blockade in lung cancer. Study summary: Roughly 17% of patients responded objectively, and roughly 34% achieved disease control. Broader study findings: There was expansion of tumor-derived TCR clones in blood after radiotherapy plus ipilimumab. Early blood T cell clone dynamics reportedly forecast response best, with interferon-beta.

Each patient with chemo-refractory metastatic non-small-cell lung cancer was treated with focal radiation plus CTLA-4 blockade using ipilimumab. This clone was found once. Its matching antigen is unknown. The sample carries other DNA sequences with the same CDR3. TCRdb's table, derived via immunoSEQ multiplex PCR, lists solely in-frame clones and lacks some. The sample holds about 95,000 clones, 82% seen once. Sequencing used peripheral blood, obtained from a patient treated with radiotherapy plus ipilimumab. The sequence derives from a human donor with non-small cell lung cancer who had a partial response to radiotherapy plus ipilimumab.

In DNA, the CDR3 is TGTGCCAGCAGTTTGCAGACCTACGAGCAGTACTTC. It translates to CASSLQTYEQYF. The V and J genes are TRBV28 and TRBJ2-7; no reliable D call. V dropped 3 bases and J dropped 2 bases, with 5 bases sitting between them. In germline, CDR1 is MDHEN, CDR2 SYDVKM. The CDR3 runs 12 residues.